The 10 T cell receptor beta chains reported below all come from one sample, sequenced in a study of T cell responses to AZD1222 COVID-19 vaccine (dated by TCRdb to the early 2020s). Libraries were prepared through the immunoSEQ multiplex PCR assay. This is the immuneACCESS table as TCRdb keeps it, with only in-frame sequences that have V and J called. A part of the clones is gone; compared with another copy, unresolved V genes explain less than half, and the rest is unexplained. In all, the sample holds roughly 180,000 clones, and about nine tenths of those were seen once. The top ten hold 1.5% to 2% of the sample. The time point label here, explained by the study, means: about 28 days (+/-7) after the second vaccine dose. Here the sequenced sample was peripheral blood, taken 28 days after the second AZD1222 dose. The receptors stem from an adult who received the AZD1222 COVID-19 vaccine.

The chain employs TRBV6-5 and TRBJ1-1; D uncertain. V was pared by 6 bases and J by 7 bases, with 15 bases between. Germline CDR1 MNHEY, CDR2 SVGAGI. This CDR3 spans 13 amino acids. The CDR3 protein is CASRLRRQDEAFF. CDR3 sequence (DNA): TGTGCCAGCAGGCTTCGGAGGCAAGATGAAGCTTTCTTT.

The genes are TRBV3-1 (or the pseudogene TRBV3-2) and TRBJ2-1, with 9 bases lining up with TRBD1. The V segment lost 3 bases and the J segment 3 bases; nucleotides outside the gene matches: 6. The CDR3 runs to 16 residues. Germline CDR1 is LGHDT and CDR2 is YNNKEL (reference sequence). For the CDR3, the DNA is TGTGCCAGCAGCCAGCGAGGACAGGGGTTCTACAATGAGCAGTTCTTC. It is translated as CASSQRGQGFYNEQFF.

The chain carries TRBV7-9 and TRBJ2-3; 7 nucleotides agree with TRBD2. J was trimmed by 0 bases and V by 4 bases; bases with no gene match: 7. From germline, CDR1 is SEHNR and CDR2 FQNEAQ (reference sequence). The CDR3 totals 16 residues. CDR3 region: CASSSNGLDSTDTQYF. The CDR3 nucleotides are TGTGCCAGCAGCTCCAACGGACTAGATAGCACAGATACGCAGTATTTT. Full variable domain (outside the CDR3, taken from reference TRBV7-9 and TRBJ2-3): DTGVSQNPRHKITKRGQNVTFRCDPISEHNRLYWYRQTLGQGPEFLTYFQNEAQLEKSRLLSDRFSAERPKGSFSTLEIQRTEQGDSAMYLCASSSNGLDSTDTQYFGPGTRLTVL.

This sequence joins TRBV2 and TRBJ2-1; D is unclear. V lost 8 bases and J 7 bases, leaving 9 bases between the germline ends. Germline V gene lookup returns CDR1 SNHLY and CDR2 FYNNEI. This CDR3 is built from 11 residues. The CDR3 protein is CASGRNNEQFF. CDR3 bases: TGTGCCAGCGGCCGGAATAATGAGCAGTTCTTC.

The CDR3 protein is CASSQSLGYTF. Here the CDR3 DNA reads TGTGCCAGCAGCCAAAGTCTCGGCTACACCTTC. V and J are TRBV3-1 (or the pseudogene TRBV3-2) and TRBJ1-2; D is unresolved. Trimming shortened V by 2 bases and J by 8 bases, and 6 bases separated the two germline ends. Germline CDR1 and CDR2: LGHDT and YNNKEL (reference sequence). CDR3 length: 11 amino acids.

The V gene is TRBV6-5, the J gene TRBJ2-7; 8 bases are shared with TRBD1. The V and J ends lost 10 bases and 3 bases, in that order; junction bases with no gene match: 8. This CDR3 contains 13 residues. Per germline, CDR1 MNHEY and CDR2 SVGAGI. The chain's CDR3 is CATTGQVNYEQYF. CDR3 DNA: TGTGCCACCACGGGACAGGTCAACTACGAGCAGTACTTC.

The V and J genes are TRBV5-1 and TRBJ1-5; D might be TRBD1 (6 bases). The CDR3 spans 18 residues. With 3 bases removed from V and 0 bases from J, the gap between germline ends came to 19 bases. Germline values: CDR1 SGHRS, CDR2 YFSETQ. The CDR3 DNA reads TGCGCCAGCAGCTCCCCAAGCCGGACAGAAAATAGCAATCAGCCCCAGCATTTT. Translation gives CASSSPSRTENSNQPQHF.

The V and J genes are TRBV4-3 and TRBJ1-1; tentatively, D is TRBD1 (5 bases). V lost 4 bases, J lost 1 base, and 13 bases lay in between. Germline V gene lookup returns CDR1 LGHNA and CDR2 YSLEER. CDR3 length: 15 residues. The CDR3 is CASSPSSGTNTEAFF. CDR3 DNA sequence: TGCGCCAGCAGCCCCTCCTCCGGGACGAACACTGAAGCTTTCTTT.

The J gene is TRBJ2-7, the V gene TRBV4-1; D uncertain. The CDR3 covers 11 residues. The V gene's germline CDR1 is MGHRA and CDR2 YSYEKL. V lost 1 base and J lost 6, with 4 bases in between. The CDR3, as DNA: TGCGCCAGCAGCCAAGCTGCCGAGCAGTACTTC. Protein sequence: CASSQAAEQYF.

This clone was observed a single time. The chain carries TRBV6-5 and TRBJ1-2, with D perhaps matching TRBD1 (5 bases). This CDR3 region has 13 residues. The V gene lost 1 base and the J gene lost 6 bases, with 9 bases spanning the gap. Germline CDR1 MNHEY, CDR2 SVGAGI. DNA for the CDR3: TGTGCCAGCAGTTACTTGGGGGTTCATGGCTACACCTTC. Translated: CASSYLGVHGYTF.